The source of this T cell receptor (beta chain) is a study of OX40 agonist ivuxolimab in advanced cancers. Study as a whole: Patients were infused with ivuxolimab every 2 weeks at 0.01 to 10 mg/kg. Partial response was recorded in three patients: one hepatocellular carcinoma and two cutaneous melanoma cases.

This clone was observed once. Its matching antigen is unknown. At one end the junction does not follow the germline gene, possibly because of a read error. Systemic immunosuppression or autoimmune disease history was grounds to exclude patients. Profiling relied on immunoSEQ multiplex PCR, and the TCRdb table lists in-frame clones only, not all of them. The sample contains roughly 76,000 clones, around 86% of which appear only once. Study-wide points: Both blood CD4+ and CD8+ T cells showed clonal growth by week 6 at 0.1 to 3.0 mg/kg.

The CDR3 runs 13 residues. CDR1 and CDR2 from the germline V gene are SGHTA and FQGNSA. The specimen was CD4+ or CD8+ T cells sorted from blood, collected in a trial of the OX40 agonist ivuxolimab. The chain recombines TRBV7-2 with TRBJ1-5; no firm D call. The receptor comes from an adult with an advanced solid tumor such as melanoma, head and neck, liver or kidney cancer. The CDR3 sequence is CASSQENGQPQHF. The CDR3 bases are TGCGCCAGCAGCCAAGAAAATGGTCAGCCCCAGCATTTT.